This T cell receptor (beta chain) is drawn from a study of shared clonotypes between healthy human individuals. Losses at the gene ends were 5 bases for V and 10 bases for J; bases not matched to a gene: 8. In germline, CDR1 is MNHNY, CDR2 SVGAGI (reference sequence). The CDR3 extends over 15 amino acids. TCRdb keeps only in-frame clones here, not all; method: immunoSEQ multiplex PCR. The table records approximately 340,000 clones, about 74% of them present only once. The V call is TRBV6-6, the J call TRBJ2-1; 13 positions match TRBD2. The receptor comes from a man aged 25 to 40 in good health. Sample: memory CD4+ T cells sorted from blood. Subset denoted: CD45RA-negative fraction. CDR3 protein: CASSPGLAGAQEQFF. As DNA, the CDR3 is TGTGCCAGCAGTCCCGGACTAGCGGGAGCCCAAGAGCAGTTCTTC.